A selection of T cell receptor beta chains follows, all from one sample in a study of T cell responses to AZD1222 COVID-19 vaccine. Only in-frame clones appear in the TCRdb table, and some are missing; sequencing was by immunoSEQ multiplex PCR. Here the sample spans 150,000 to 200,000 clones, around 94% being singletons. The sequences come from peripheral blood, collected on day 0 of AZD1222 vaccination. The receptors were gathered from an adult in good health. The conserved cysteine and the conserved F or W are not part of the CDR3 here.

V gene	J gene	CDR3 protein
TRBV2	TRBJ1-2	ASARQGKEYGYT
TRBV18	TRBJ2-1	ASSQYVRNEQF
TRBV4-2	TRBJ2-7	ASSPELTNYEQY
TRBV5-6	TRBJ2-5	ASSPRTGGQETQY
TRBV27	TRBJ1-6	ASSPLTDTYNSPLH
TRBV19	TRBJ1-1	ASSIRGDTEAF
TRBV24-1	TRBJ2-2	AALQGDTGELF
TRBV27	TRBJ1-1	ASRYGQGATEAF
TRBV4-1	TRBJ2-1	ASSQEGTPGLGTYNEQF
TRBV6-2/TRBV6-3	TRBJ1-2	ASSYGGGGQFGYGYT
TRBV28	TRBJ1-5	ASSFPPQGGNQPQH
TRBV7-2	TRBJ1-5	ASSFTRDQPQH
TRBV27	TRBJ2-1	ASKIGMGQGENEQF
TRBV15	TRBJ1-1	ATSRDKPRNTEAF
TRBV6-6	TRBJ2-6	ASSYGTAGANVLT
TRBV28	TRBJ1-4	ASSRQSREKLF
TRBV19	TRBJ2-1	ASSILAGGLFNEQF
TRBV12-5	TRBJ2-5	ASGSGLAGQETQY